This T cell receptor beta chain was sequenced for a study of memory CD4+ T cells and cytomegalovirus serostatus. Single viable CD3+CD4+CD8-CD45RO+ cells were sorted as the memory CD4+ T cells. The CDR3 has 15 residues. After removal of 3 bases from V and 8 bases from J, the junction contained 7 bases not matched to a gene. Per germline, CDR1 MDHEN and CDR2 SYDVKM. Some clones are missing from TCRdb's copy, which holds only in-frame ones; the method was immunoSEQ multiplex PCR. The sample consists of about 62,000 clones, roughly three quarters of them appearing once. J is TRBJ2-1 and V is TRBV28, with 10 bases lining up with TRBD1. Sample: memory CD4+ T cells from blood. This clonotype was obtained from an adult in good health and CMV-seropositive. CDR3 in amino acids: CASSFGQGVRDEQFF. In nucleotides, the CDR3 is TGTGCCAGCAGTTTTGGACAGGGGGTTAGAGATGAGCAGTTCTTC. Filled out from reference TRBV28 and TRBJ2-1, the complete variable domain reads DVKVTQSSRYLVKRTGEKVFLECVQDMDHENMFWYRQDPGLGLRLIYFSYDVKMKEKGDIPEGYSVSREKKERFSLILESASTNQTSMYLCASSFGQGVRDEQFFGPGTRLTVL.